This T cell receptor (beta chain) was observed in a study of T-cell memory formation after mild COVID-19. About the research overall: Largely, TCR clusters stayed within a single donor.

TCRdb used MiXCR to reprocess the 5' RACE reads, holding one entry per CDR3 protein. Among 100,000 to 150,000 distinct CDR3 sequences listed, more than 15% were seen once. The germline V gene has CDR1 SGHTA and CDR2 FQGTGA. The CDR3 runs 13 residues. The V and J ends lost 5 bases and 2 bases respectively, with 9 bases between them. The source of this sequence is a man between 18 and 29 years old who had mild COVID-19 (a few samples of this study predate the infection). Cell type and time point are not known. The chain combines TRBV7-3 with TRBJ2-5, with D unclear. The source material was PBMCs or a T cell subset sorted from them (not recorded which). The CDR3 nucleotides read TGTGCCAGCAGCGACGGGTCACAAGAGACCCAGTACTTC. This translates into CASSDGSQETQYF.